The TCR beta chain described here comes from a study of long-term antiretroviral therapy in people with HIV. In the study overall: Earliest sampling preceded the 2015 immediate-ART recommendation by about a decade. Study-level points and caveats: Someone took the blood between about 2003 and 2017, maybe while older ART regimens were in use. Dominating the repertoire at all time points were the clones that expanded before ART. Subsequent to ART, diversity was augmented yet persisted below that of transplant donor controls.

To note about this clone: The antigen remains undetermined.

The CDR3 length is 12 residues. Looked up from germline, CDR1 is SGHRS and CDR2 is YFSETQ. Trimming pared 0 bases from V and 12 bases from J, leaving 7 bases between. The assay, immunoSEQ v3.0, was run at survey level. Repertoires were generated with immunoSEQ multiplex PCR, while TCRdb's copy carries only in-frame clones and drops some. The data contain about 33,000 clones, over 60% of them singletons. The receptor's source is a woman in her forties or fifties with HIV. This chain connects TRBV5-1 to TRBJ1-6; maybe TRBD1 (6 bases). This sample comprised unsorted PBMCs, obtained 2 years after starting antiretroviral therapy. The CDR3 reads CASSLEGGPLHF. For the CDR3, the DNA is TGCGCCAGCAGCTTGGAAGGGGGACCCCTCCACTTT.